This note documents a single T cell receptor (beta chain) sequence. Its matching antigen is unknown. The data were obtained in a study of neoadjuvant anti-PD-1 for oral cavity cancer. Turning to the study itself: Before surgery, most patients got three to four biweekly 3 mg/kg nivolumab doses. The study, taken as a whole, reports: Higher pretreatment Treg/Th17 ratios tracked higher pretreatment blood clonality. Only a few patients per response group were TCR-analyzed; validation needed.

Profiled with immunoSEQ multiplex PCR; TCRdb holds only in-frame clones, not every one. Among some 66,000 clones, about four fifths were seen once, and the ten largest hold less than 4%. The CDR3 is 14 residues long. The V end was cut by 4 bases, the J end by 0 bases, with 11 bases between. Germline-derived CDR1 and CDR2 are SGHRS and YFSETQ. V usage is TRBV5-1 and J usage is TRBJ2-7; D may match TRBD1 or TRBD2 (6 bases each). This clonotype was sampled from a person between 40 and 79 years old with oral cavity squamous cell carcinoma. The specimen comprised PBMCs, sampled before nivolumab (anti-PD-1) treatment. CDR3 loop: CASSRRGASYEQYF. The CDR3 DNA reads as TGCGCCAGCAGCCGGAGGGGGGCCTCCTACGAGCAGTACTTC.